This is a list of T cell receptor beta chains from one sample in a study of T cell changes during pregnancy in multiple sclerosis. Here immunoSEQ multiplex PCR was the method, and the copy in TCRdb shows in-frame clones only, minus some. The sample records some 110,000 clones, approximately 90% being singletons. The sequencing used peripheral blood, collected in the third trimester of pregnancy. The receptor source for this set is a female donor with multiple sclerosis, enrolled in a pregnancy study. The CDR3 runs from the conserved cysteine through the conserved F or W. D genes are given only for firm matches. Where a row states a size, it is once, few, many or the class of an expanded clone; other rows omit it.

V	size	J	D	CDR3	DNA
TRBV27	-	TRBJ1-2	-	CASGTQGGSGYTF	TGTGCCAGCGGGACACAGGGAGGGTCTGGCTACACCTTC
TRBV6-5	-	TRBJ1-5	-	CASSYDSGNQPQHF	TGTGCCAGCAGTTACGATTCCGGGAATCAGCCCCAGCATTTT
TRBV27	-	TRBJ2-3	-	CASSLDRRTDTQYF	TGTGCCAGCAGTTTAGACAGACGCACAGATACGCAGTATTTT
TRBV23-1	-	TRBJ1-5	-	CASFTGSNQPQHF	TGCGCCAGTTTTACAGGGTCAAATCAGCCCCAGCATTTT
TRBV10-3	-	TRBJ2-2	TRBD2	CAIQDRGRVSAGELFF	TGTGCCATACAGGATCGCGGGAGAGTAAGCGCCGGGGAGCTGTTTTTT
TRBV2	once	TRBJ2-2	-	CASSEEGERAGELFF	TGTGCCAGCAGTGAAGAGGGCGAGCGGGCCGGGGAGCTGTTTTTT
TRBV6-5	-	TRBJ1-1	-	CASSYSGRGDEAFF	TGTGCCAGCAGTTACTCTGGCAGGGGAGATGAAGCTTTCTTT
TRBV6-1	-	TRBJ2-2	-	CASRRTITGELFF	TGTGCCAGCAGACGGACTATCACCGGGGAGCTGTTTTTT
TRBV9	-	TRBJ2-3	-	CASSVEGLARSTDTQYF	TGTGCCAGCAGCGTAGAAGGCCTAGCCAGGAGCACAGATACGCAGTATTTT
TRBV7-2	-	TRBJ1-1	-	CASSLNSHTEAFF	TGTGCCAGCAGCTTAAATAGTCACACTGAAGCTTTCTTT
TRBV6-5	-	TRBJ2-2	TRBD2	CASSRGLAGAGELFF	TGTGCCAGCAGTCGAGGACTAGCGGGAGCCGGGGAGCTGTTTTTT
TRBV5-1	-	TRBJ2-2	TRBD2	CASSLAGGRSTGELFF	TGCGCCAGCAGCTTAGCGGGGGGGCGAAGCACCGGGGAGCTGTTTTTT
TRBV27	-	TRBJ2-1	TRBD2	CASSLSGGRSWDEQFF	TGTGCCAGCAGTTTATCTGGCGGGAGGTCGTGGGATGAGCAGTTCTTC
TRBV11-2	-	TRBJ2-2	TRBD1	CASSVIRTGDTGELFF	TGTGCCAGCAGCGTAATTCGGACAGGGGACACCGGGGAGCTGTTTTTT
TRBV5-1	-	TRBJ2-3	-	CASSLGPGSYPDTQYF	TGCGCCAGCAGCTTGGGTCCAGGGTCTTACCCGGATACGCAGTATTTT
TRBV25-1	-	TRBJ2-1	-	CASSHDQRGFLFF	TGTGCCAGCAGTCACGACCAAAGGGGCTTCCTGTTCTTC
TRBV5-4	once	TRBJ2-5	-	CASSKTGQETQYF	TGTGCCAGCTCGAAGACAGGCCAAGAGACCCAGTACTTC
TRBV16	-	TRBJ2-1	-	CASSQSIVSNEQFF	TGTGCCAGCAGCCAATCGATAGTCTCTAATGAGCAGTTCTTC
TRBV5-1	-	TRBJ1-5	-	CASSLEGSGGNQPQHF	TGCGCCAGCAGCTTAGAGGGTTCGGGGGGCAATCAGCCCCAGCATTTT
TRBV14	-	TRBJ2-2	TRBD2	CASSQELAGVTGELFF	TGTGCCAGCAGCCAAGAATTAGCGGGAGTCACCGGGGAGCTGTTTTTT
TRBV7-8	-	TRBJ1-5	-	CASSQAVQPQHF	TGTGCCAGCAGCCAAGCGGTTCAGCCCCAGCATTTT
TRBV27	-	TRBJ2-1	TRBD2	CASSLTSGSYNEQFF	TGTGCCAGCAGCCTGACTAGCGGGAGTTACAATGAGCAGTTCTTC
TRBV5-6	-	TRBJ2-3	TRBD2	CASSSPGLGLDTQYF	TGTGCCAGCAGCTCTCCGGGACTAGGTCTGGATACGCAGTATTTT
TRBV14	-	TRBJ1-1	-	CASSLGLRNTEAFF	TGTGCCAGCAGCCTTGGACTGAGAAACACTGAAGCTTTCTTT
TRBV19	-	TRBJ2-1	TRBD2	CASSIHSGSGNNEQFF	TGTGCCAGTAGTATCCATAGCGGGAGCGGGAACAATGAGCAGTTCTTC
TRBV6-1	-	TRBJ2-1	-	CASTGLTSSYNEQFF	TGTGCCAGCACCGGACTGACAAGCTCCTACAATGAGCAGTTCTTC
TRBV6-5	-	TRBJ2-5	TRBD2	CASSYASGGFETQYF	TGTGCCAGCAGTTACGCTAGCGGGGGTTTTGAGACCCAGTACTTC
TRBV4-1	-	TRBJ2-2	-	CASSLPTGSSINTGELFF	TGCGCCAGCAGCCTTCCCACGGGGTCGAGTATAAACACCGGGGAGCTGTTTTTT
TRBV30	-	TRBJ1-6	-	CAWSPQSDSPLHF	TGTGCCTGGAGTCCACAGTCTGATTCACCCCTCCACTTT
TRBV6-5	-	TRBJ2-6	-	CASSRTQTGANVLTF	TGTGCCAGCAGTCGAACACAGACTGGGGCCAACGTCCTGACTTTC
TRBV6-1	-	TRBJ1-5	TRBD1	CATRGLDQPQHF	TGTGCCACTAGGGGGCTCGATCAGCCCCAGCATTTT
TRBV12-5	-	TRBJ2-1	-	CASARPGSYNEQFF	TGTGCTAGTGCCCGGCCCGGGAGTTACAATGAGCAGTTCTTC
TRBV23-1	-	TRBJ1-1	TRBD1	CASGEIRDRVRMNTEAFF	TGCGCCAGCGGCGAAATCCGGGACAGGGTTAGGATGAACACTGAAGCTTTCTTT